This T cell receptor (beta chain) appears in the sequencing data of a study of human T cells and chemical hapten exposure. A single record per CDR3 protein comes from TCRdb applying MiXCR to the RACE reads. This table has some 120,000 distinct CDR3 sequences, about 8.2% appearing once. This clonotype was seen only a few times. The CDR3 contains 16 residues. Germline assignment: CDR1 SGDLS and CDR2 YYNGEE. V shed 0 bases and J 0 bases; nucleotides not matched to a gene: 3. Time point here: healthy volunteer bleed at 2 weeks. Someone pulled total RNA out of unfractionated whole blood. Material: whole blood. This receptor was taken from a male donor in good health. Some clones in this sample may be carry-over from other donors' samples. V usage is TRBV9 and J usage is TRBJ2-3, with 8 bases aligning to TRBD2. Here the CDR3 reads CASSVGQRGSTDTQYF. DNA for the CDR3: TGTGCCAGCAGCGTAGGTCAGCGGGGGAGCACAGATACGCAGTATTTT.